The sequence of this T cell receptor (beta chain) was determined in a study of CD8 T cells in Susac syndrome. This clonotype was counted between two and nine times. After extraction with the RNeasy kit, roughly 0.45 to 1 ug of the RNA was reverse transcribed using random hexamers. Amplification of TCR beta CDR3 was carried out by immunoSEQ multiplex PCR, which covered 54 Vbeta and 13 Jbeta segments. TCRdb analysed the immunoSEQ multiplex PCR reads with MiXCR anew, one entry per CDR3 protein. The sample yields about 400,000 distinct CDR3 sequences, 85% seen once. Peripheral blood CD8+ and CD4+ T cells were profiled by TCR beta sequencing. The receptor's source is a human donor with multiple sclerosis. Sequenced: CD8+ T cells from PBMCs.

DNA of the CDR3: TGTGCCAGCAGCTTTCTAGCGGGAGGGCCCACCGGGGAGCTGTTTTTT. Amino acids: CASSFLAGGPTGELFF. V usage is TRBV7-8 and J usage is TRBJ2-2, with 12 positions matching TRBD2. The CDR3 is 16 residues long. Germline CDR1 SGHVS, CDR2 FQNEAQ. The junction had 3 bases not matched to a gene; V was cut back by 3 bases and J by 4 bases. The full variable domain, with the rest looked up from reference TRBV7-8 and TRBJ2-2, is GAGVSQSPRYKVAKRGQDVALRCDPISGHVSLFWYQQALGQGPEFLTYFQNEAQLDKSGLPSDRFFAERPEGSVSTLKIQRTQQEDSAVYLCASSFLAGGPTGELFFGEGSRLTVL.